This passage covers 27 T cell receptor beta chains from one sample sequenced in a study of blood T cells in healthy people across ages. Then a second PCR, running about 6 to 11 cycles, was carried out with a sample-barcoded 5' primer and a J-beta primer mix. TCRdb ran MiXCR on the 5' RACE reads and lists one entry per CDR3 protein. The repertoire holds fewer than 1.5 million distinct CDR3 sequences, with 42% as singletons. Sequencing used blood. Every receptor here comes from a woman between 18 and 29 years old in good health.

This clonotype was seen only a few times. The chain carries TRBV11-2 and TRBJ2-7; the D gene could be TRBD1 or TRBD2 (5 bases each). The closer fit of TRBJ2-5 to the DNA end suggests the J call may be wrong. The CDR3 consists of 17 residues. Germline assignment: CDR1 SGHAT and CDR2 FQNNGV. CDR3 residues: CASSLDGARGRRETQYF. In DNA form, the CDR3 reads TGTGCCAGCAGCTTGGATGGGGCGAGGGGCAGGAGGGAGACCCAGTACTTC.

The chain is built from TRBV11-2 and TRBJ2-7, with 9 positions matching TRBD2. V trimming: 3 bases; J trimming: 0 bases; junction bases outside the gene matches: 6. Germline CDR1 reads SGHAT; CDR2 reads FQNNGV. This CDR3 has 16 amino acids. The CDR3 bases are TGTGCCAGCAGCTTGGCGGGAGGGTCCTCCTCCTACGAGCAGTACTTC. It translates to CASSLAGGSSSYEQYF.

This clonotype was counted ten times or more. One junction end disagrees with the germline gene, perhaps due to a read error. The chain links TRBV4-1 to TRBJ2-7; the D gene is possibly TRBD1 (6 bases). Per germline, CDR1 MGHRA and CDR2 YSYEKL. CDR3 size: 12 residues. The CDR3 loop is CASSQQGYEQYF. In nucleotides, the CDR3 is TGTGCCAGCAGTCAACAGGGCTACGAGCAGTACTTC.

The chain employs TRBV7-9 and TRBJ2-3; no firm D call. In germline, CDR1 is SEHNR, CDR2 FQNEAQ (reference sequence). V shed 6 bases and J shed 10 bases, with 11 bases lying between them. The CDR3 sequence is 11 residues long. The CDR3 coding sequence is TGTGCCAGCAGTCCCGACTGGGCGCAGTATTTT. Protein product: CASSPDWAQYF.

V gene TRBV29-1 combines with J gene TRBJ2-7; 8 nucleotides match TRBD1. CDR1 is SQVTM, CDR2 ANQGSEA, per germline. V trimming: 6 bases; J trimming: 5 bases; junction bases outside the gene matches: 6. This CDR3 contains 12 residues. In nucleotides, the CDR3 is TGCAGCGTCGGGCCAGGGGGCCACGAGCAGTACTTC. It encodes CSVGPGGHEQYF.

This clonotype was counted once. The chain links TRBV4-2 to TRBJ2-5; TRBD2 aligns across 10 bases. Germline-derived CDR1 and CDR2 are LGHNA and YNFKEQ. J gave up 4 bases and V 1 base, and 12 bases lay outside the gene matches. The CDR3 is 18 residues long. CDR3 DNA sequence: TGTGCCAGCAGCCAAGGGAAATCCTCTAGCGGGAGCTCAGAGACCCAGTACTTC. It yields the protein CASSQGKSSSGSSETQYF.

The V gene is TRBV10-3, the J gene TRBJ1-2, with 7 bases matching TRBD1. J was trimmed by 4 bases and V by 6 bases; bases with no gene match: 8. The CDR3 consists of 14 residues. Germline V gives CDR1 ENHRY, CDR2 SYGVKD. The CDR3 sequence: CAIRDSRGTYGYTF. The CDR3 DNA sequence: TGTGCCATCAGGGACTCCAGGGGGACCTATGGCTACACCTTC.

A few counts support this clonotype. CDR3: CSAFSGGSYNEQFF. Written as DNA, the CDR3 is TGCAGTGCTTTCAGCGGGGGCTCCTACAATGAGCAGTTCTTC. The chain is built from TRBV20-1 and TRBJ2-1, with TRBD2 matching 8 bases. Trimming cost V 5 bases and J 0 bases; bases outside gene matches: 3. This CDR3 region has 14 residues. CDR1 DFQATT and CDR2 SNEGSKA come from the germline V gene (reference sequence).

J is TRBJ1-2 and V is TRBV7-8, with D hard to call. The CDR3 consists of 14 residues. Germline CDR1 and CDR2: SGHVS and FQNEAQ. The V end lost 4 bases, the J end lost 5 bases, and 14 bases lay between the germline ends. CDR3 sequence: CASSSPDLGYGYTF. The CDR3 DNA reads as TGTGCCAGCAGCTCCCCGGACCTTGGTTATGGCTACACCTTC. The variable domain in full, with the rest retrieved from reference TRBV7-8 and TRBJ1-2, is GAGVSQSPRYKVAKRGQDVALRCDPISGHVSLFWYQQALGQGPEFLTYFQNEAQLDKSGLPSDRFFAERPEGSVSTLKIQRTQQEDSAVYLCASSSPDLGYGYTFGSGTRLTVV.

The J gene is TRBJ2-5, the V gene TRBV4-2; D unclear. Germline V lookup: CDR1 LGHNA, CDR2 YNFKEQ. The germline V and J ends were trimmed by 4 bases and 5 bases, with 11 bases remaining between them. CDR3 length: 13 amino acids. The CDR3 DNA reads TGTGCCAGCAGCCGATCTACCGGGGAGACCCAGTACTTC. Residues: CASSRSTGETQYF.

This clonotype showed up just a few times. The chain has TRBV28 and TRBJ2-1, with 10 bases identical to TRBD2. J was trimmed by 3 bases and V by 3 bases; bases with no gene match: 5. Germline values: CDR1 MDHEN, CDR2 SYDVKM. The CDR3 has 16 amino acids. The CDR3 DNA is TGTGCCAGCAGTTTCCTAGCGGGGGCGAGCTACAATGAGCAGTTCTTC. Translation gives CASSFLAGASYNEQFF.

This chain connects TRBV2 to TRBJ2-7; 9 bases fit TRBD1. The CDR3 totals 15 residues. With V trimmed by 5 bases and J by 3 bases, 8 bases remained unmatched. Germline V gives CDR1 SNHLY, CDR2 FYNNEI. The CDR3 is CASSIPGQGNYEQYF. In nucleotides, the CDR3 is TGTGCCAGCAGTATACCGGGACAGGGAAACTACGAGCAGTACTTC.

This clonotype has only a few counts. V and J are TRBV29-1 and TRBJ2-7; 7 bases fit TRBD2. CDR1 and CDR2 (germline): SQVTM, ANQGSEA. The CDR3 spans 13 residues. Unmatched junction bases numbered 5, after V lost 1 base and J lost 5 bases. The chain's CDR3 is CSVEGGRVNEQYF. The CDR3 coding sequence is TGCAGCGTTGAAGGCGGGAGAGTCAACGAGCAGTACTTC.

Only a few counts were recorded for this clonotype. J is TRBJ2-7 and V is TRBV27; 9 positions match TRBD1. CDR3 length: 17 residues. CDR1 and CDR2 from the germline V gene are MNHEY and SMNVEV (reference sequence). J was trimmed by 7 bases and V by 5 bases; bases with no gene match: 18. The CDR3 here is CASSLTPGTGRLGEQYF. CDR3 coding DNA: TGTGCCAGCAGTCTAACACCCGGGACAGGGAGGTTGGGGGAGCAGTACTTC.

This chain uses TRBV5-5 with TRBJ1-2; D ambiguous. Germline V lookup: CDR1 SGHKS, CDR2 YYEKEE (reference sequence). The CDR3 covers 14 residues. Trimming stripped 0 bases from V and 8 bases from J, with 14 bases between. The CDR3 region has the DNA TGTGCCAGCAGCTTGGGGTGGCGCGAGATGGGCTACACCTTC. It is translated as CASSLGWREMGYTF.

This clonotype has just a few counts. The rearrangement joins TRBV5-1 to TRBJ2-3; D is undetermined. Germline values: CDR1 SGHRS, CDR2 YFSETQ. This CDR3 comprises 12 residues. The V and J ends lost 4 bases and 6 bases respectively, with 9 bases between them. In nucleotides, the CDR3 is TGCGCCAGCAGCCGAAATCAGGATACGCAGTATTTT. It codes for CASSRNQDTQYF.

The chain carries TRBV20-1 and TRBJ2-3; D not certain. Germline loops: CDR1 DFQATT, CDR2 SNEGSKA (reference sequence). This CDR3 has 14 amino acids. Trimming removed 0 bases at V and 6 bases at J, with 13 bases between. The CDR3: CSARDLFLMDTQYF. DNA for the CDR3: TGCAGTGCTAGAGACCTCTTTCTGATGGATACGCAGTATTTT.

The gene calls are TRBV7-8 and TRBJ1-2; D unclear. V was shortened by 1 base and J by 4 bases, with 13 bases between the two germline ends. Germline-derived CDR1 and CDR2 are SGHVS and FQNEAQ. The CDR3 has 15 amino acids. CDR3 sequence (DNA): TGTGCCAGCAGCTTAGTAACCGGATCTAGCTATGGCTACACCTTC. Translation: CASSLVTGSSYGYTF.

This clonotype was observed a few times. The chain recombines TRBV6-2 or TRBV6-3 with TRBJ2-7, with D possibly matching TRBD1 (6 bases). The CDR3 is made up of 15 amino acids. Per the germline V gene, CDR1 is MNHEY and CDR2 is SVGEGT. V lost 10 bases to trimming and J lost 3 bases, with 22 bases between them. CDR3 loop: CATRKSTGFNYEQYF. The DNA of the CDR3 is TGTGCCACCCGAAAATCGACAGGTTTCAACTACGAGCAGTACTTC.

J is TRBJ2-6 and V is TRBV20-1; 9 bases align to TRBD2. This CDR3 has 18 amino acids. Trimming took 3 bases from V and 0 from J; bases not matched to a gene: 9. Germline V gives CDR1 DFQATT, CDR2 SNEGSKA (reference sequence). The CDR3 bases are TGCAGTGCTAGGGGGCGGCTAGCGGGACTCTCTGGGGCCAACGTCCTGACTTTC. It yields the protein CSARGRLAGLSGANVLTF.

The V and J genes are TRBV15 and TRBJ2-7; tentatively, D is TRBD1 (5 bases). Germline CDR1 is LNHNV and CDR2 is YYDKDF (reference sequence). The CDR3 has 15 residues. Between the trimmed V and J ends, which lost 0 bases and 2 bases, there was a span of 11 bases. The CDR3 nucleotides are TGTGCCACCAGCAGAGAAAAGTTGACAGCCTACGAGCAGTACTTC. It yields the protein CATSREKLTAYEQYF. The complete variable domain, with remaining parts taken from reference TRBV15 and TRBJ2-7, reads DAMVIQNPRYQVTQFGKPVTLSCSQTLNHNVMYWYQQKSSQAPKLLFHYYDKDFNNEADTPDNFQSRRPNTSFCFLDIRSPGLGDTAMYLCATSREKLTAYEQYFGPGTRLTVT.

The chain joins TRBV11-3 to TRBJ2-3; D unclear. This CDR3 comprises 15 residues. Deletions cut 4 bases from V and 4 bases from J, with 15 bases between. Germline assignment: CDR1 SGHNT and CDR2 YENEEA. In DNA, the CDR3 is TGTGCCAGCAGCTCCCCCGCCGAATCGGCAGATACGCAGTATTTT. It codes for CASSSPAESADTQYF.

This clonotype has more than one count but fewer than ten. Relative to the germline gene, one junction end is altered; a read error may explain this. This chain links TRBV6-1 with TRBJ2-7; D is possibly TRBD1 (5 bases). Per the germline V gene, CDR1 is MNHNS and CDR2 is SASEGT. This CDR3 spans 12 amino acids. CDR3 coding DNA: TGTGCCAGCAGGGAAGGGGCCTACGAGCAGTACTTC. Translating gives CASREGAYEQYF.

This clonotype has only a few counts. The rearrangement joins TRBV6-5 to TRBJ2-7; tentative D call: TRBD2 (6 bases). The CDR3 is made up of 17 amino acids. Germline lookup yields CDR1 MNHEY and CDR2 SVGAGI. Trimming took off 4 bases at V and 0 bases at J, with 19 bases between the two ends. In DNA form, the CDR3 reads TGTGCCAGCAGTTCTTTAGCTGGGGGGACCTTCTCCTACGAGCAGTACTTC. Translated: CASSSLAGGTFSYEQYF.

Regarding this clonotype: One end of the junction does not line up with germline, which may come from a read error. This rearrangement joins TRBV7-9 to TRBJ1-2; the D is unclear. The CDR3 sequence is 16 residues long. Germline assignment: CDR1 SEHNR and CDR2 FQNEAQ (reference sequence). The CDR3 DNA follows: TGTGCCAACAGCTCCCACTGGGCGGAGACTAACTATGGCTACACCTTC. Translated: CANSSHWAETNYGYTF.

The genes are TRBV20-1 and TRBJ1-2, with D perhaps matching TRBD1 (6 bases). V lost 3 bases, J lost 8 bases, and 13 bases lay in between. The CDR3 totals 12 residues. In germline, CDR1 is DFQATT, CDR2 SNEGSKA (reference sequence). The chain's CDR3 is CSASGGAYGYTF. The CDR3 DNA follows: TGCAGTGCTAGCGGGGGGGCTTACGGCTACACCTTC.

This chain uses TRBV27 with TRBJ2-1; the D is unclear. Trimming took off 2 bases at V and 8 bases at J, with 13 bases between the two ends. The germline V gene has CDR1 MNHEY and CDR2 SMNVEV (reference sequence). This CDR3 has 14 residues. CDR3 DNA sequence: TGTGCCAGCAGTTTAAACCTGGTTATCGATGAGCAGTTCTTC. Protein sequence: CASSLNLVIDEQFF.